Detailed here is one T cell receptor (beta chain). The junction departs from the called germline gene at one end, perhaps through a read error. This entry belongs to a study of control samples from healthy donors and cancer patients. Sequenced by immunoSEQ multiplex PCR; TCRdb stores in-frame clones only, minus some. The sample contains tens of thousands of clones, roughly 94% of which appear only once. The germline CDR1 and CDR2 sequences are SGHTA and FQGTGA. The CDR3 consists of 13 residues. The clonotype comes from a man between 60 and 75 years old in good health. The sample consisted of blood. The V gene is TRBV7-3, the J gene TRBJ2-7; D is ambiguous. The CDR3 here is CASNLRPIDEQYF. CDR3 DNA sequence: TGTGCCAGCAACTTACGTCCCATCGACGAGCAGTACTTC.